A single sample gave rise to the 15 T cell receptor beta chains below, sequenced in a study of T-cell memory formation after mild COVID-19. TCRdb fed the 5' RACE reads into MiXCR, producing one record per CDR3 protein. The sample yields about 260,000 distinct CDR3 sequences, 7.5% to 9.5% seen once. Sequencing input: PBMCs or a T cell subset sorted from them (not recorded which). The receptors shown here come from a young man who had mild COVID-19 (a few samples of this study predate the infection). Cell type and time point are not known.

A few counts support this clonotype. The chain combines TRBV6-5 with TRBJ1-1; weak D call: TRBD1 (5 bases). Deletions cut 6 bases from V and 11 bases from J, with 16 bases between. This CDR3 has 12 residues. Per the germline V gene, CDR1 is MNHEY and CDR2 is SVGAGI. The CDR3 sequence: CASRRTTEGAFF. The CDR3 nucleotides read TGTGCCAGCAGACGGACAACAGAAGGTGCTTTCTTT.

This clonotype appeared many times. The CDR3 here is CASSQRQGLNTEAFF. The CDR3 coding sequence is TGTGCCAGCAGCCAGCGACAGGGACTGAACACTGAAGCTTTCTTT. The chain joins TRBV7-3 to TRBJ1-1; 7 bases are a match to TRBD1. CDR1 and CDR2 (germline): SGHTA, FQGTGA. Trimming took 5 bases from V and 0 from J; bases not matched to a gene: 6. This CDR3 is built from 15 residues.

In its sample, this clonotype was seen a few times. This rearrangement joins TRBV11-2 to TRBJ2-7; D tentatively reads TRBD1 or TRBD2 (6 bases each). V was pared by 2 bases and J by 1 base, with 12 bases between. Germline values: CDR1 SGHAT, CDR2 FQNNGV. The CDR3 contains 15 residues. This chain's CDR3 is CASSLTGGGSYEQYF. CDR3 in DNA: TGTGCCAGCAGCTTAACCGGAGGGGGGTCCTACGAGCAGTACTTC.

This clonotype was found a few times. The chain is built from TRBV7-9 and TRBJ2-1; 9 nucleotides agree with TRBD2. This CDR3 is built from 13 residues. V shed 6 bases and J 6 bases; nucleotides not matched to a gene: 3. CDR1 is SEHNR and CDR2 is FQNEAQ in the germline V gene (reference sequence). CDR3 sequence reads: CASRETSGNEQFF. The CDR3 DNA reads as TGTGCCAGCAGGGAGACTAGCGGCAATGAGCAGTTCTTC.

This clonotype has only a few counts. The chain uses TRBV6-6 and TRBJ1-4; a weak D match, TRBD1 (6 bases). The V gene's germline CDR1 is MNHNY and CDR2 SVGAGI (reference sequence). Trimming took off 2 bases at V and 7 bases at J, with 20 bases between the two ends. The CDR3 has 17 residues. CDR3 DNA sequence: TGTGCCAGCAGTTACCCCATCATAACAGGGACTGGTGAAAAACTGTTTTTT. It specifies CASSYPIITGTGEKLFF.

This clonotype was seen many times. The V gene is TRBV5-1, the J gene TRBJ1-5; perhaps TRBD1 as D (5 bases). Per germline, CDR1 SGHRS and CDR2 YFSETQ. The CDR3 loop spans 15 amino acids. The V gene lost 0 bases and the J gene lost 2 bases, with 9 bases spanning the gap. CDR3 sequence: CASSLGDGGNQPQHF. As DNA, the CDR3 is TGCGCCAGCAGCTTGGGGGACGGAGGCAATCAGCCCCAGCATTTT.

This clonotype was seen more than once but under ten times. The chain joins TRBV20-1 to TRBJ2-3, with TRBD2 matching 9 bases. V lost 1 base and J lost 6; bases outside the gene matches: 5. CDR3 length: 14 amino acids. In germline, CDR1 is DFQATT, CDR2 SNEGSKA (reference sequence). The CDR3 DNA follows: TGCAGTGCTAGAGTTAGCGGGGGCTGGGATACGCAGTATTTT. Protein sequence: CSARVSGGWDTQYF.

This clonotype was seen a handful of times. The rearrangement joins TRBV7-3 to TRBJ1-6; D gene unclear. V lost 4 bases and J 0 bases, leaving 4 bases between the germline ends. The CDR3 extends over 14 amino acids. CDR1 is SGHTA and CDR2 is FQGTGA in the germline V gene. CDR3 amino acids: CASSWDSYNSPLHF. The CDR3 DNA sequence: TGTGCCAGCAGCTGGGACTCCTATAATTCACCCCTCCACTTT.

This clonotype was detected ten times or more. The genes are TRBV4-3 and TRBJ1-2; 9 bases are shared with TRBD1. Germline V gene lookup returns CDR1 LGHNA and CDR2 YSLEER. The CDR3 is made up of 17 amino acids. V dropped 3 bases and J dropped 2; count of bases not matched to a gene: 10. CDR3 in DNA: TGCGCCAGCAGCCAGAAATGGTACAGGGGGCAGAACTATGGCTACACCTTC. Protein: CASSQKWYRGQNYGYTF.

There are many counts of this clonotype. V gene TRBV6-4 combines with J gene TRBJ2-1; a weak D match, TRBD1 (6 bases). Germline assignment: CDR1 MRHNA and CDR2 SNTAGT. V was shortened by 0 bases and J by 9 bases, with 9 bases between the two germline ends. The CDR3 totals 13 residues. In nucleotides, the CDR3 is TGTGCCAGCAGTGACTCGAGGGGGTTTGAGCAGTTCTTC. Translated, it gives CASSDSRGFEQFF.

This clonotype was detected many times. The V and J genes are TRBV7-3 and TRBJ1-5; no clear D gene. The CDR3 extends over 13 amino acids. The V gene lost 4 bases and the J gene lost 1 base, with 5 bases spanning the gap. Germline loops: CDR1 SGHTA, CDR2 FQGTGA. The CDR3 protein is CASSSGSNQPQHF. DNA of the CDR3: TGTGCCAGCAGCTCGGGAAGCAATCAGCCCCAGCATTTT.

This clonotype was detected a few times. The chain recombines TRBV5-1 with TRBJ2-1; D is possibly TRBD1 (5 bases). Germline CDR1 reads SGHRS; CDR2 reads YFSETQ. The CDR3 extends over 14 amino acids. Trimming stripped 0 bases from V and 8 bases from J, with 12 bases between. The CDR3 loop is CASSLAEEGDEQFF. CDR3 DNA: TGCGCCAGCAGCTTGGCCGAGGAAGGGGATGAGCAGTTCTTC.

Only a few counts were recorded for this clonotype. The chain uses TRBV5-1 and TRBJ1-6, with a possible D match to TRBD1 (6 bases). Germline V gives CDR1 SGHRS, CDR2 YFSETQ. This CDR3 spans 16 amino acids. The germline V and J ends were trimmed by 0 bases and 3 bases, with 10 bases remaining between them. This chain's CDR3 is CASSLGETGYNSPLHF. In DNA form, the CDR3 reads TGCGCCAGCAGCTTGGGAGAGACAGGCTATAATTCACCCCTCCACTTT. Complete variable domain (other parts from reference TRBV5-1 and TRBJ1-6): KAGVTQTPRYLIKTRGQQVTLSCSPISGHRSVSWYQQTPGQGLQFLFEYFSETQRNKGNFPGRFSGRQFSNSRSEMNVSTLELGDSALYLCASSLGETGYNSPLHFGNGTRLTVT.

The V and J genes are TRBV5-1 and TRBJ2-2; maybe TRBD2 (5 bases). Germline lookup yields CDR1 SGHRS and CDR2 YFSETQ. The germline V and J ends were trimmed by 1 base and 4 bases, with 11 bases remaining between them. This CDR3 comprises 15 residues. CDR3 sequence (DNA): TGCGCCAGCAGCTTGATAGAGGGTAGCACCGGGGAGCTGTTTTTT. This sequence encodes CASSLIEGSTGELFF.

The rearrangement joins TRBV15 to TRBJ1-1, with D hard to call. CDR1 and CDR2 (germline): LNHNV, YYDKDF (reference sequence). V gave up 9 bases and J gave up 0 bases, with 14 bases separating them. This CDR3 contains 14 residues. CDR3 sequence: CATPEGLMNTEAFF. The CDR3 DNA reads TGTGCCACTCCCGAGGGCCTCATGAACACTGAAGCTTTCTTT.